The source of this TCR beta chain is a study of Ad26.COV2.S vaccination and SARS-CoV-2 variants (dated by TCRdb to the early 2020s). Study-level background: Vaccine-arm donors came from COV1001, a multicentre, randomized, double-blind, placebo-controlled phase I-IIa trial of Ad26.COV2.S in healthy adults. Ad26.COV2.S was administered intramuscularly at a dose of 5x10^10 or 1x10^11 viral particles, either as one shot or as two shots given 56 days apart. The TCR-sequenced set comprised around 30 samples: around 20 Ad26.COV2.S vaccine recipients, 5 placebo recipients and 8 SARS-CoV-2 convalescent individuals. The specificity and breadth of SARS-CoV-2-reactive T cell receptors after Ad26.COV2.S vaccination were assessed by TCRbeta repertoire sequencing. Investigators remained blinded to trial group allocation during experiments and outcome assessment. Participants in the trial were split at random into five groups of five each, receiving low-dose or high-dose Ad26.COV2.S once or twice, or else placebo on both occasions.

CDR1 and CDR2, per the germline V gene (reference sequence), are GTSNPN and SVGIG. The CDR3 numbers 15 residues from cysteine through phenylalanine. Just CDR3 DNA is preserved here, 45 bases in frame from base 1. The V and J ends are trimmed by 1 base and 2 bases, leaving 9 bases between them. The immunoSEQ Assay was used to sequence TCRbeta CDR3 regions. After extraction, genomic DNA underwent amplification by bias-controlled multiplex PCR, followed by high-throughput sequencing. Regarding the original processing steps: To quantify the absolute abundance of each unique TCRbeta CDR3 region, sequences were collapsed and filtered. T cell fraction was estimated by normalizing TCRbeta template counts to usable DNA, which was measured by amplifying reference genes present in all nucleated cells. Repertoire TCRs were annotated as SARS-CoV-2-specific when V gene, CDR3 amino acid sequence and J gene were exactly matched to a known reactive TCR set. The reference SARS-CoV-2 TCR set was derived from MIRA and filtered for enrichment in COVID-19-positive ImmuneCODE repertoires, a step that removed public or cross-reactive TCRs. Based on the MIRA antigens, annotated TCRs were further analysed at the level of specific ORF or position within ORF. Depth was the summed frequency of annotated unique rearrangements, while breadth was defined as annotated unique rearrangements over total unique productive rearrangements. Group comparisons of TCR breadth used two-sided Wilcoxon rank-sum tests. TCRdb took over this immuneACCESS table, retaining in-frame rearrangements with V and J assigned. Such tables are incomplete; in checked studies, under half of the missing clones stem from an unresolved V gene, and the remainder is unexplained. The V and J calls and clone size were taken over from that table, and D and trimming were inferred from the DNA. Present in this sample are a few hundred thousand clones, 80% to 90% of which were seen just once. The top ten clonotypes cover approximately 7.8% of the sample.

The investigation overall reported the following: Vaccine and placebo recipients had comparable non-spike TCR breadth, which fits with the vaccine containing only spike. Spike-specific TCR breadth was higher in Ad26.COV2.S recipients than in placebo recipients (P = 0.0014). The authors noted that total T cell responses may have been underestimated by the TCR breadth and depth analyses. After vaccination, spike-specific CD8+ and CD4+ T cell responses were reported to show substantial breadth. Comparing responses between vaccine doses or regimens was not something the study was powered to do.

With regard to this clone: Its antigen is currently not known. Base qualities were left out, and no much larger clone turns up one base away.

The sample's treatment or condition, from its label and the paper: around 19 received Ad26.COV2.S at low or high dose, single or two shots; about 5 received placebo; per-sample allocation not given. For vaccine and placebo recipients, the sequenced repertoires came from samples collected on day 63 after the first injection. Cohort 1b enrolled some 25 adults aged 18-55 years at a single site in Boston, USA, between 29 July and 7 August 2020. As a vaccine, Ad26.COV2.S was a replication-incompetent adenovirus type 26 vector that expressed a prefusion-stabilized SARS-CoV-2 spike protein derived from the original Wuhan strain.

Material: peripheral blood, obtained in a trial of Ad26.COV2.S vaccine versus placebo. The receptor chain draws on TRBV30 and TRBJ2-6; the D gene cannot be resolved reliably. The sequence was collected from a person aged 18-65 years who received the Ad26.COV2.S COVID-19 vaccine or a placebo. The DNA sequence is given as TGTGCCTGGAGTGGAGGTCTGGCTGGGGCCAACGTCCTGACTTTC. Translation gives CAWSGGLAGANVLTF.